This T cell receptor (beta chain) was sequenced in a study of blood T cell repertoires in COVID-19. Across the whole study: The United States, Italy and Spain supplied acute and convalescent COVID-19 samples. The cDNA or gDNA used as material had been derived from T cells, B-cell-depleted T cells, or PBMCs.

Germline loops: CDR1 SGHRS, CDR2 YFSETQ. V lost 4 bases and J lost 2, with 10 bases in between. The CDR3 contains 13 residues. In the authors' workflow: Amplifying reference gene primers gave estimates of nucleated cell counts. The protocol was immunoSEQ multiplex PCR, while the TCRdb copy is restricted to in-frame clones and leaves out a portion. V and J calls and clone size are given by that table; D and trimming were obtained from the DNA. Of around 190,000 clones in the sample, roughly 85% are singletons; the top ten hold roughly 9.1%. V and J are TRBV5-1 and TRBJ2-7, with D possibly matching TRBD1 (6 bases). What was sequenced was peripheral blood. This receptor was taken from a middle-aged man with active or convalescent COVID-19. The CDR3 loop is CASSNTGTYEQYF. In DNA form, the CDR3 reads TGCGCCAGCAGCAACACAGGGACCTACGAGCAGTACTTC.